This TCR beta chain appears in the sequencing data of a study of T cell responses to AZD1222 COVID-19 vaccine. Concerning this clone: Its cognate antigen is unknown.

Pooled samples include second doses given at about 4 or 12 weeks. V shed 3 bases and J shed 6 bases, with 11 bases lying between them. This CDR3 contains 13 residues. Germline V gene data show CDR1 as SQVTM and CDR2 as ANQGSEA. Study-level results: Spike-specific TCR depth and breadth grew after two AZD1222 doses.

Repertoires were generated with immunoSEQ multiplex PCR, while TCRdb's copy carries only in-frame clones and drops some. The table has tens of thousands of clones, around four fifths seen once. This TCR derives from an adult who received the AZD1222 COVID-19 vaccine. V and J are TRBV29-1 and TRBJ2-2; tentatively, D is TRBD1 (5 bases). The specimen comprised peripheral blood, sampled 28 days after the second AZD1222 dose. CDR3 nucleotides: TGCAGCGTTGAGACCTGGGGCGCCGGGGAGCTGTTTTTT. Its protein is CSVETWGAGELFF.